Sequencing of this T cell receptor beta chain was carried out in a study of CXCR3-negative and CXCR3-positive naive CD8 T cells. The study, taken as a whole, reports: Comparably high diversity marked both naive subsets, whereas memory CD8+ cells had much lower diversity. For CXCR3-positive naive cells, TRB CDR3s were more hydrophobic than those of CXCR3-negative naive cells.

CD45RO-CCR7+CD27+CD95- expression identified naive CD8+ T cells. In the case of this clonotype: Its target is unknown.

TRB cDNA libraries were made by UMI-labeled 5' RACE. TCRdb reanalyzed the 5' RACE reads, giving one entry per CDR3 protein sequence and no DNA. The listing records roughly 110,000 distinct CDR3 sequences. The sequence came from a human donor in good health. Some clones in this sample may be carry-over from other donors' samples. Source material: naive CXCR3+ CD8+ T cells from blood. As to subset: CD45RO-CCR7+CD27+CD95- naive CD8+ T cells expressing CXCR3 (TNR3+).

The CDR3 region is CASSIGVDAKPDFHF. The chain joins TRBV19 to TRBJ1-6. The CDR3 totals 15 residues. Germline V gene data show CDR1 as LNHDA and CDR2 as SQIVND (reference sequence).